Listed here are 3 T cell receptor beta chains from one sample, sequenced in a study of vaccination and CD4 T cells after COVID-19. Sequencing of DNA taken from cultured CD4+ T cells relied on the Oncomine TCR Beta short-read assay. One entry per CDR3 protein, called by TCRdb with MiXCR from the PCR reads. The data hold 7,000 to 7,500 distinct CDR3 sequences, with approximately 33% observed a single time. The treatment denotes: roughly 10-day PBMC culture with coronavirus spike peptide pools or control peptides (ViraFEST assay). According to the study, CD4+ T cells from the unexposed donor were gathered ahead of the COVID-19 pandemic (2011-2018). Their recognized antigens are unknown. Material: CD4+ T cells from blood, cultured in vitro. Source of these receptors: a human donor in good health.

The chain links TRBV7-6 to TRBJ2-2; D unclear. The ends were cut back, 1 base at V and 0 bases at J, with 9 bases in the middle. Germline-derived CDR1 and CDR2 are SGHVS and FNYEAQ. This CDR3 spans 16 amino acids. The CDR3 nucleotides are TGTGCCAGCAGCTTAGTTCCGCGGTCGAACACCGGGGAGCTGTTTTTT. Amino acid sequence: CASSLVPRSNTGELFF.

In this sample, this clonotype turned up a few times. J is TRBJ2-3 and V is TRBV7-9; TRBD2 matches 7 bases. Germline-derived CDR1 and CDR2 are SEHNR and FQNEAQ (reference sequence). This CDR3 spans 14 amino acids. After removal of 3 bases from V and 1 base from J, the junction contained 1 base not matched to a gene. The CDR3: CASSFAGGTDTQYF. The CDR3 DNA is TGTGCCAGCAGCTTCGCGGGGGGCACAGATACGCAGTATTTT. Based on the CDR3 plus reference TRBV7-9 and TRBJ2-3, the full variable domain is DTGVSQNPRHKITKRGQNVTFRCDPISEHNRLYWYRQTLGQGPEFLTYFQNEAQLEKSRLLSDRFSAERPKGSFSTLEIQRTEQGDSAMYLCASSFAGGTDTQYFGPGTRLTVL.

This clonotype was seen a handful of times. The V gene is TRBV7-9, the J gene TRBJ1-1; D is perhaps TRBD1 (6 bases). Trimming removed 4 bases at V and 2 bases at J, with 17 bases between. This CDR3 region has 16 residues. CDR1 is SEHNR, CDR2 FQNEAQ, per germline (reference sequence). The CDR3 spells CASSSYLDRPNTEAFF. The CDR3 nucleotides read TGTGCCAGCAGCTCCTACCTGGACAGACCTAACACTGAAGCTTTCTTT.